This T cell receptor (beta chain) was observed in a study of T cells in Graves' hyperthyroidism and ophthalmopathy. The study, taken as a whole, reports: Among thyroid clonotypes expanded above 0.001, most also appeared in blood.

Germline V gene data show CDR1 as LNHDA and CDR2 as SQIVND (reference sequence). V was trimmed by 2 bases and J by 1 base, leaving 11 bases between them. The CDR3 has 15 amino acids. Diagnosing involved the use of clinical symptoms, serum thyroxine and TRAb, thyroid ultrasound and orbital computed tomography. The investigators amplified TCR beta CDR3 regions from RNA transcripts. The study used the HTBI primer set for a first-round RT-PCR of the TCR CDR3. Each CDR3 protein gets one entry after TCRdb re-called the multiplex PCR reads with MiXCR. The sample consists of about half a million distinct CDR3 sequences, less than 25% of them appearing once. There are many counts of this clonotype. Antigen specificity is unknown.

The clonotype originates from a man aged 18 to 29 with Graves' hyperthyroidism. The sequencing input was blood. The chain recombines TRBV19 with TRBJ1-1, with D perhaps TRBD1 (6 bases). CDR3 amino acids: CASSIQDSPNTEAFF. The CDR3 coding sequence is TGTGCCAGTAGTATACAGGACAGCCCGAACACTGAAGCTTTCTTT.